Detailed here is one T cell receptor (beta chain). Its antigen is unidentified. V dropped 5 bases and J dropped 6 bases, with 15 bases sitting between them. This CDR3 spans 13 amino acids. Germline CDR1 is SGHTS and CDR2 is YDEGEE. Assay used: immunoSEQ multiplex PCR; TCRdb lists only in-frame clones, some missing. The sample yields approximately 320,000 clones, approximately 79% seen once. This sample stems from a study of shared clonotypes between healthy human individuals. Study-wide results and caveats: Genetic and exposure-history diversity was limited by the few donors.

The chain uses TRBV5-8 and TRBJ2-7; possibly TRBD1 or TRBD2 for D (6 bases each). The material sequenced was memory CD4+ T cells sorted from blood. Subset given: CD45RA-negative fraction. This sequence was found in a man under 40 in good health. For the CDR3, the DNA is TGTGCCAGCAGGCAGACGGGGGCGATCGAGCAGTACTTC. Translation: CASRQTGAIEQYF.